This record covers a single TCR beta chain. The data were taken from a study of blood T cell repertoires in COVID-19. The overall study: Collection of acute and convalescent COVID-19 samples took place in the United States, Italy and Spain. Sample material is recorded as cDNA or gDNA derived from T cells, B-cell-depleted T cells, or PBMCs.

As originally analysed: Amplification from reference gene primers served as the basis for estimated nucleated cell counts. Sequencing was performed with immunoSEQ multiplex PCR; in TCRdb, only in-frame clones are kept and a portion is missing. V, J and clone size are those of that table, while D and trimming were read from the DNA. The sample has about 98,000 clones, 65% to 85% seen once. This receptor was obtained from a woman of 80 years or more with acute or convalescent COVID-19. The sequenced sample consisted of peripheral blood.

DNA of the CDR3: TGTGCCAGCACTGTAGGGGACAGGGATGATCGGCCGACCTATGGCTACACCTTC. This codes for CASTVGDRDDRPTYGYTF. The chain employs TRBV9 and TRBJ1-2, with 9 nucleotides matching TRBD1. Germline V gene sequence: CDR1 SGDLS, CDR2 YYNGEE. The CDR3 spans 18 residues. Trimming took 6 bases from V and 4 from J; bases not matched to a gene: 19. Combining the CDR3 with reference TRBV9 and TRBJ1-2 gives the whole variable domain DSGVTQTPKHLITATGQRVTLRCSPRSGDLSVYWYQQSLDQGLQFLIQYYNGEERAKGNILERFSAQQFPDLHSELNLSSLELGDSALYFCASTVGDRDDRPTYGYTFGSGTRLTVV.